These 11 T cell receptor beta chains share one sample of origin, sequenced in a study of CD8+CD57+ T cells in acquired aplastic anemia. Genomic DNA served as template for TCR beta VDJ and CDR3 profiling. A single record per CDR3 protein comes from TCRdb applying MiXCR to the reads. The profile shows approximately 80,000 distinct CDR3 sequences, around 70% of them singletons. An expansion of CD8+CD57+ cells by flow cytometry had been shown in patients chosen for sequencing. Sample: sorted CD4+, CD8+, or CD8+CD57+ T cells (not recorded which) from PBMCs. These receptors were obtained from a human donor with aplastic anemia.

The chain has TRBV7-2 and TRBJ2-3; D might be TRBD1 or TRBD2, each matching 5 bases. Trimming took 3 bases from V and 0 from J, leaving 7 bases between them. Germline V gives CDR1 SGHTA, CDR2 FQGNSA. The CDR3 is made up of 14 amino acids. The CDR3 reads CASSLGVSTDTQYF. The CDR3 DNA is TGTGCCAGCAGCTTGGGGGTGAGCACAGATACGCAGTATTTT.

V gene TRBV19 combines with J gene TRBJ2-5; tentatively, D is TRBD2 (5 bases). CDR3 length equals 13 residues. V gave up 0 bases and J gave up 5 bases, with 7 bases separating them. Germline CDR1 reads LNHDA; CDR2 reads SQIVND (reference sequence). The CDR3, as DNA: TGTGCCAGTAGTATAGACGCGGGTGAGACCCAGTACTTC. Translated: CASSIDAGETQYF.

The genes are TRBV24-1 and TRBJ1-1; no definite D call. CDR1 and CDR2 from the germline V gene are KGHDR and SFDVKD. The CDR3 extends over 13 amino acids. V gave up 7 bases and J gave up 0 bases, with 8 bases separating them. Here the CDR3 reads CATRDHMNTEAFF. In nucleotides, the CDR3 is TGTGCCACCAGAGACCACATGAACACTGAAGCTTTCTTT.

The gene calls are TRBV2 and TRBJ2-7; no clear D. The germline V gene encodes CDR1 SNHLY and CDR2 FYNNEI. This CDR3 contains 12 residues. Trimming took 7 bases from V and 5 from J, leaving 12 bases between them. CDR3 coding DNA: TGTGCCAGCATTCTTTTCGGGCACGAGCAGTACTTC. It codes for CASILFGHEQYF.

This clonotype was recorded many times. This chain joins TRBV10-2 and TRBJ2-1; TRBD1 matches at 7 bases. Trimming removed 8 bases from V and 6 bases from J; junction bases left unmatched: 4. Germline CDR1 WSHSY, CDR2 SAAADI. This CDR3 comprises 12 residues. The CDR3 DNA is TGCGCCAGCTCAGGGACAGTCAATGAGCAGTTCTTC. Protein sequence: CASSGTVNEQFF.

V gene TRBV10-3 combines with J gene TRBJ1-1; possible D gene TRBD1, 6 bases. The germline V gene has CDR1 ENHRY and CDR2 SYGVKD. The V and J ends lost 4 bases and 5 bases respectively, with 14 bases between them. The CDR3 contains 14 residues. In nucleotides, the CDR3 is TGTGCCATCAGTGGTCAGGGGAGGGATACTGAAGCTTTCTTT. Protein: CAISGQGRDTEAFF.

The chain has TRBV20-1 and TRBJ2-7; a weak D match, TRBD1 (6 bases). Trimming cost V 2 bases and J 0 bases, with 14 bases left between them. The germline V gene has CDR1 DFQATT and CDR2 SNEGSKA (reference sequence). The length of the CDR3 is 15 residues. The CDR3: CSARPIQGPSYEQYF. CDR3 in DNA: TGCAGTGCTAGACCGATACAGGGACCCTCCTACGAGCAGTACTTC.

This rearrangement joins TRBV2 to TRBJ1-2; 8 bases agree with TRBD1. CDR3 size: 12 residues. The germline CDR1 and CDR2 sequences are SNHLY and FYNNEI. J lost 8 bases, V lost 7 bases, and 6 bases had no gene match. CDR3: CASTSTGEGYTF. CDR3 DNA: TGTGCCAGCACCTCGACAGGGGAAGGCTACACCTTC.

This chain links TRBV19 with TRBJ2-3, with no clear D. CDR3 length: 15 amino acids. The germline V gene encodes CDR1 LNHDA and CDR2 SQIVND (reference sequence). Trimming removed 5 bases at V and 0 bases at J, with 12 bases between. CDR3 sequence: CASSFALVSTDTQYF. CDR3 coding DNA: TGTGCCAGTAGTTTTGCGTTGGTAAGCACAGATACGCAGTATTTT.

This rearrangement joins TRBV11-2 to TRBJ2-1; D unclear. This CDR3 spans 15 amino acids. V was clipped by 5 bases and J by 5 bases, with 16 bases between them. The germline gives CDR1 SGHAT, CDR2 FQNNGV. CDR3 nucleotides: TGTGCCAGCAGCCCATGGGTCGGTTTGAACAATGAGCAGTTCTTC. Protein: CASSPWVGLNNEQFF.

V and J are TRBV7-9 and TRBJ2-5; D is possibly TRBD1 (5 bases). The V gene's germline CDR1 is SEHNR and CDR2 FQNEAQ (reference sequence). The CDR3 spans 14 residues. Trimming shortened V by 6 bases and J by 4 bases, and 15 bases separated the two germline ends. The CDR3 DNA is TGTGCCAGCAGTTTCCGGCCCAGGGCAGAGACCCAGTACTTC. Its protein product is CASSFRPRAETQYF. Based on the CDR3 plus reference TRBV7-9 and TRBJ2-5, the full variable domain is DTGVSQNPRHKITKRGQNVTFRCDPISEHNRLYWYRQTLGQGPEFLTYFQNEAQLEKSRLLSDRFSAERPKGSFSTLEIQRTEQGDSAMYLCASSFRPRAETQYFGPGTRLLVL.